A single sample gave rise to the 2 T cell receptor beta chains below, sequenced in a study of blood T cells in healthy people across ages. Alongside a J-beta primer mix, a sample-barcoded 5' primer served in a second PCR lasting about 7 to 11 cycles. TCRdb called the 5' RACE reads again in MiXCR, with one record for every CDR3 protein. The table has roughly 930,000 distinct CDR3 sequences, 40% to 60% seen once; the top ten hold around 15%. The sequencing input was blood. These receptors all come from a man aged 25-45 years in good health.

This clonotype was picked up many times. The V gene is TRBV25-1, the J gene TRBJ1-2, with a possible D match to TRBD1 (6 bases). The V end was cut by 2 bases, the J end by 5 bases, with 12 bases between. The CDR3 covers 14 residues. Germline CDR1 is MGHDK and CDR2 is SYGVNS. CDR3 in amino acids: CASSEGGIIYGYTF. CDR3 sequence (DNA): TGTGCCAGCAGTGAAGGGGGCATCATATATGGCTACACCTTC.

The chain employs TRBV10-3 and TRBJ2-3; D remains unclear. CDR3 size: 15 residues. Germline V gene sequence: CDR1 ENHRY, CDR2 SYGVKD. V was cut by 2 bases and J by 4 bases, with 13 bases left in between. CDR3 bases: TGTGCCATCAGTGAGCCTGATCACCCCCCAGATACGCAGTATTTT. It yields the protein CAISEPDHPPDTQYF.